This T cell receptor (beta chain) was sequenced in a study of CD8+CD57+ T cells in acquired aplastic anemia. As for the study in general: An average of approximately 3.2 ug of DNA was obtained from sorted CD4+ and CD8+ cells. Study results and limitations: Researchers reported that CD8+ Simpson's diversity was not significantly different in patients versus controls.

The trim removed 6 bases at V and 8 bases at J, leaving 9 bases unmatched. CDR1 is MNHNS and CDR2 is SASEGT in the germline V gene. The CDR3 length is 15 residues. Patients chosen for sequencing had CD8+CD57+ cells that had expanded, as shown by flow cytometry. A severe acquired aplastic anemia diagnosis applied to all patients. Many counts were recorded for this clonotype. Its specificity is unknown. It was genomic DNA that served as the template for profiling TCR beta VDJ and CDR3. A single record per CDR3 protein comes from TCRdb applying MiXCR to the reads. This sample has fewer than 250,000 distinct CDR3 sequences, with around half found just once.

The gene calls are TRBV6-1 and TRBJ2-1, with 11 bases matching TRBD2. The material sequenced was sorted CD4+, CD8+, or CD8+CD57+ T cells (not recorded which) from PBMCs. The TCR was taken from a human donor with aplastic anemia. CDR3 loop: CASSGTSGSYDEQFF. The CDR3 DNA sequence: TGTGCCAGCAGCGGAACTAGCGGGAGTTACGATGAGCAGTTCTTC.